This TCR beta chain emerged from a study of CD8 T cells in Susac syndrome. TCR beta sequences were obtained from blood CD8+ and CD4+ T cells. Recently defined diagnostic criteria for definite or probable disease were fulfilled by Susac syndrome patients. With random hexamers, about 0.45 to 1 ug RNA was reverse transcribed. The TCR beta CDR3 was amplified by immunoSEQ multiplex PCR across 54 Vbeta, 13 Jbeta. TCRdb re-called the immunoSEQ multiplex PCR reads through MiXCR, storing one row per CDR3 protein. Among tens of thousands of distinct CDR3 sequences listed, about 94% were seen once. As concerns this clonotype: The antigen remains undetermined.

General observations from the study: Susac syndrome CD4+ T cell repertoires showed no clonal expansion.

The CDR3 sequence is 12 residues long. The germline CDR1 and CDR2 sequences are GTSNPN and SVGIG (reference sequence). Trimming left V 2 bases short and J 7 bases short, with 11 bases between. The chain employs TRBV30 and TRBJ1-1, with TRBD1 as a possible D gene (5 bases). This TCR was recovered from a human donor with Susac syndrome. The sequencing input was CD4+ T cells from PBMCs. CDR3 nucleotides: TGTGCCTGGAGTATGGGACCCAGTGAAGCTTTCTTT. Amino acids: CAWSMGPSEAFF.